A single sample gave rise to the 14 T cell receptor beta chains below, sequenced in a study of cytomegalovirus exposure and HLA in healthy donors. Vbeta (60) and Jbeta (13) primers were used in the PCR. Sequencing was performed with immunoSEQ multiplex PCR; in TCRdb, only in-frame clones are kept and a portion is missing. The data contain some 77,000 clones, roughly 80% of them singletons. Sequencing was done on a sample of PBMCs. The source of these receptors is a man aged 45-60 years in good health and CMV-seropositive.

In nucleotides, the CDR3 is TGTGCCAGCATCCCCCGGGAGGGAGGGGAGACCCAGTACTTC. Translating gives CASIPREGGETQYF. V gene TRBV7-8 combines with J gene TRBJ2-5; 8 positions agree with TRBD2. This CDR3 contains 14 residues. Per the germline V gene, CDR1 is SGHVS and CDR2 is FQNEAQ. V shed 7 bases and J 5 bases; nucleotides not matched to a gene: 9.

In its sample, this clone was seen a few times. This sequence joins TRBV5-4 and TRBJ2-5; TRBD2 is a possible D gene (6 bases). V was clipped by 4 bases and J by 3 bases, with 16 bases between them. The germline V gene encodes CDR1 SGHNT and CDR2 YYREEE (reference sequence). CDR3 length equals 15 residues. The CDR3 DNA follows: TGTGCCAGCAGCCCAATAACGGGAGAGGAAGAGACCCAGTACTTC. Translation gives CASSPITGEEETQYF.

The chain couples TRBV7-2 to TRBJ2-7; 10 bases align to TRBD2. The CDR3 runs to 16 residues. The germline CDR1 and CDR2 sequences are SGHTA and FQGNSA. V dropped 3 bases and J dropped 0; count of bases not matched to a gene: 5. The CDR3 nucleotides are TGTGCCAGCAGCTTCTATCCTAGCGGGAGCTCCTACGAGCAGTACTTC. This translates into CASSFYPSGSSYEQYF.

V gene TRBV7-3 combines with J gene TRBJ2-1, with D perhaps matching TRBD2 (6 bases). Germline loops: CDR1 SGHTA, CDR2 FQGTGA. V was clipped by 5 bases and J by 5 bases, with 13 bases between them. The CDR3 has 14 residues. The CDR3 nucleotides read TGTGCCAGCAGCGAGACTAGTTACCACAATGAGCAGTTCTTC. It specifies CASSETSYHNEQFF.

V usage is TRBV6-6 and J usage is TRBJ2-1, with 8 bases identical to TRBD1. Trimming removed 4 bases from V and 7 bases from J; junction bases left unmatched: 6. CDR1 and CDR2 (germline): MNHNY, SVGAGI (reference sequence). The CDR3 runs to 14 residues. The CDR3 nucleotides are TGTGCCAGCAGTTTTGACAGGGGCGGGAATGAGCAGTTCTTC. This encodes CASSFDRGGNEQFF.

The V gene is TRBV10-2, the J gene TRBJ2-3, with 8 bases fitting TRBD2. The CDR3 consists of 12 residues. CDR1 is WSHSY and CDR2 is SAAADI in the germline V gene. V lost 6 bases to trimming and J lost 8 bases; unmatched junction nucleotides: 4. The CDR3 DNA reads TGCGCCAGCAGGGAGCGGGAGTTTACGCAGTATTTT. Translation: CASREREFTQYF.

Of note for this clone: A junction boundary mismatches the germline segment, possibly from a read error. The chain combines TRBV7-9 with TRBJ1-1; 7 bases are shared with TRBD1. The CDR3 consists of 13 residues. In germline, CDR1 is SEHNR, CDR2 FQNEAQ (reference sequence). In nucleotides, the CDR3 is TGTTCCAGCAGCTCTTCCGGGGACAGTGAAGCTTTCTTT. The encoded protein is CSSSSSGDSEAFF.

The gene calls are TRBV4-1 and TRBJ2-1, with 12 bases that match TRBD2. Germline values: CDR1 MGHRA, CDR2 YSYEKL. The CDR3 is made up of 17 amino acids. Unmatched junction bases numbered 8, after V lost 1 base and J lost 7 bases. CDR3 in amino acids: CASSQVRTSGGRNEQFF. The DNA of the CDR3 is TGCGCCAGCAGCCAAGTCCGTACTAGCGGGGGGAGGAATGAGCAGTTCTTC.

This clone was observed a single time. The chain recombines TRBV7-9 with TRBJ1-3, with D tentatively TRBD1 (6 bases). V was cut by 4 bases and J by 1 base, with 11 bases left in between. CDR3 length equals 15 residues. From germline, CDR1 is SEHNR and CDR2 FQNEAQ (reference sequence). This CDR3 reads CASSWAQGSGNTIYF. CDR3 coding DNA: TGTGCCAGCAGCTGGGCGCAGGGGTCTGGAAACACCATATATTTT.

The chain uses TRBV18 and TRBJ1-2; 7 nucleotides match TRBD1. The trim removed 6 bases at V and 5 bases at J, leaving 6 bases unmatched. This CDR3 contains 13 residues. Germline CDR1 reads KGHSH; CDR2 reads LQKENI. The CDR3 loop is CASSSDRNYGYTF. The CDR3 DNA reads TGTGCCAGCTCTTCGGACAGGAATTATGGCTACACCTTC.

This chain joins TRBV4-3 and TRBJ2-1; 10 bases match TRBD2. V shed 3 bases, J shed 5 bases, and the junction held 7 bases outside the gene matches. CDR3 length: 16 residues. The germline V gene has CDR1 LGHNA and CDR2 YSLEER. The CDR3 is CASSQQTSGNHNEQFF. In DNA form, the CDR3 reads TGCGCCAGCAGCCAGCAAACTAGCGGGAACCACAATGAGCAGTTCTTC.

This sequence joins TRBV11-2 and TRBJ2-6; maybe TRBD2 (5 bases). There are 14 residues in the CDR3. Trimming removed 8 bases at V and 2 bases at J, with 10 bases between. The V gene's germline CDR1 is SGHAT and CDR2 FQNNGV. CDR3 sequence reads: CASGRGAGANVLTF. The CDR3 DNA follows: TGTGCCAGCGGTCGGGGAGCTGGGGCCAACGTCCTGACTTTC.

The CDR3 sequence is CASSEGAPGELYEQYF. In DNA form, the CDR3 reads TGTGCCAGCAGTGAAGGGGCTCCGGGAGAGCTCTACGAGCAGTACTTC. The V and J genes are TRBV2 and TRBJ2-7, with D perhaps TRBD2 (6 bases). The V gene's germline CDR1 is SNHLY and CDR2 FYNNEI. The CDR3 has 16 amino acids. The V end was cut by 1 base, the J end by 3 bases, with 16 bases between. The variable domain in full, completed from reference TRBV2 and TRBJ2-7, reads EPEVTQTPSHQVTQMGQEVILRCVPISNHLYFYWYRQILGQKVEFLVSFYNNEISEKSEIFDDQFSVERPDGSNFTLKIRSTKLEDSAMYFCASSEGAPGELYEQYFGPGTRLTVT.

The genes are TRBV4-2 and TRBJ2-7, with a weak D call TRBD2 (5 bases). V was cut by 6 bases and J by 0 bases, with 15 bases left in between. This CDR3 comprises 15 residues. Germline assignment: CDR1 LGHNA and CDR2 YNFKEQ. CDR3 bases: TGTGCCAGCAGAAGGGAGCTAGCCCCCTCCTACGAGCAGTACTTC. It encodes CASRRELAPSYEQYF.